The source of this TCR beta chain is a study of OX40 agonist ivuxolimab in advanced cancers. As for the study in general: Participants could have had prior anti-PD-1, anti-PD-L1 or anti-CTLA-4 therapy, and 40% had some.

Profiling relied on immunoSEQ multiplex PCR, and the TCRdb table lists in-frame clones only, not all of them. The sample lists around 90,000 clones; 75% to 90% were seen once. This clone was picked up one time. Germline V CDR1 and CDR2: GTSNPN, SVGIG (reference sequence). Trimming at V came to 4 bases and at J to 6 bases, leaving 2 bases not matched to a gene. This CDR3 is built from 12 residues. The material was CD4+ or CD8+ T cells sorted from blood, obtained in a trial of the OX40 agonist ivuxolimab. The chain links TRBV30 to TRBJ1-2, with 10 bases fitting TRBD1. The receptor comes from an adult with an advanced solid tumor such as melanoma, head and neck, liver or kidney cancer. CDR3 protein: CAWTGTGDGYTF. CDR3 nucleotides: TGTGCCTGGACCGGGACAGGGGATGGCTACACCTTC.